This T cell receptor beta chain was captured by sequencing in a study of blood T cell repertoires in COVID-19. Study summary: COVID-19 samples collected from the United States, Italy and Spain covered acute and convalescent phases. T cells, B-cell-depleted T cells, or PBMCs supplied cDNA or gDNA.

Measured with immunoSEQ multiplex PCR; TCRdb has only the in-frame clones, and not every one. The sample has about 220,000 clones; approximately 92% are singletons. Participants were aged roughly 18 to 90 years, lived in 25 or so US areas, and enrolled virtually. Cohorts were determined from participant-reported clinical history. This CDR3 is built from 12 residues. V was trimmed by 5 bases and J by 2 bases, leaving 6 bases between them. The clonotype comes from a woman aged 18-35 years in a cohort exposed to, infected with or recovered from COVID-19 (not recorded which). The sample was PBMCs or T cells enriched from blood (not recorded which). The V gene is TRBV12-3 or TRBV12-4, the J gene TRBJ1-2; D may be TRBD1 (5 bases). This chain's CDR3 is CASSKGNYGYTF. The DNA of the CDR3 is TGTGCCAGCAGTAAGGGGAACTATGGCTACACCTTC.